Each of the 22 T cell receptor beta chains below was sequenced from the same sample in a study of blood T cell repertoires in COVID-19 (dated by TCRdb to the early 2020s). The library was produced with the immunoSEQ multiplex PCR assay. TCRdb provides this immuneACCESS table in a form limited to in-frame rearrangements. Some clones are lacking; in checked studies, under half of them reflect an unresolved V gene, and why the rest are absent is not known. Here the sample has hundreds of thousands of clones; 85% to 90% occur a single time. The ten largest clonotypes hold about 0.91% of the sample. Source material: peripheral blood. The receptors were sampled from a man younger than 30 with COVID-19, enrolled during active disease.

The chain links TRBV7-9 to TRBJ2-1, with 10 bases lining up with TRBD2. V was clipped by 3 bases and J by 8 bases; unmatched bases: 4. In germline, CDR1 is SEHNR, CDR2 FQNEAQ (reference sequence). The CDR3 runs 14 residues. The DNA of the CDR3 is TGTGCCAGCAGCTTTAGCGGGGGGAACTATGAGCAGTTCTTC. It is translated as CASSFSGGNYEQFF.

The chain has TRBV19 and TRBJ2-6; 7 positions agree with TRBD2. Per the germline V gene, CDR1 is LNHDA and CDR2 is SQIVND (reference sequence). This CDR3 has 17 amino acids. V lost 3 bases and J lost 2; bases outside the gene matches: 7. CDR3 amino acids: CASSIPGRETGANVLTF. The CDR3 DNA reads TGTGCCAGTAGTATCCCCGGGCGGGAGACTGGGGCCAACGTCCTGACTTTC.

V and J are TRBV5-4 and TRBJ1-2, with D maybe TRBD1 (5 bases). This CDR3 has 14 residues. Per germline, CDR1 SGHNT and CDR2 YYREEE (reference sequence). With 3 bases removed from V and 8 bases from J, the gap between germline ends came to 17 bases. The CDR3 spells CASSSLTGGRGYTF. In nucleotides, the CDR3 is TGTGCCAGCAGCTCCCTAACAGGTGGACGGGGCTACACCTTC.

This clone was observed a handful of times. The chain carries TRBV6-5 and TRBJ1-5, with unresolved D. Looked up from germline, CDR1 is MNHEY and CDR2 is SVGAGI. Trimming pared 8 bases from V and 2 bases from J, leaving 13 bases between. The CDR3 totals 14 residues. The CDR3 here is CASGRVWGNQPQHF. The CDR3 DNA reads as TGTGCCAGCGGGAGGGTTTGGGGCAATCAGCCCCAGCATTTT.

The chain recombines TRBV28 with TRBJ2-1, with 11 bases fitting TRBD1. The CDR3 runs to 17 residues. The trim removed 6 bases at V and 4 bases at J, leaving 11 bases unmatched. Germline CDR1 MDHEN, CDR2 SYDVKM. The CDR3 here is CASSRLDRGPGYNEQFF. Written as DNA, the CDR3 is TGTGCCAGCAGCAGACTGGACAGGGGGCCGGGATACAATGAGCAGTTCTTC.

V usage is TRBV6-2 or TRBV6-3 and J usage is TRBJ2-1; 7 nucleotides align to TRBD1. V dropped 0 bases and J dropped 6; count of bases not matched to a gene: 8. Germline V gene data show CDR1 as MNHEY and CDR2 as SVGEGT. The CDR3 has 16 amino acids. The CDR3 DNA reads as TGTGCCAGCAGTTACTCCCGACAGGGTGTCTTCAATGAGCAGTTCTTC. Translating it yields CASSYSRQGVFNEQFF.

The chain employs TRBV29-1 and TRBJ1-2; D gene unclear. V lost 7 bases to trimming and J lost 0 bases, with 12 bases between them. CDR3 length: 13 amino acids. Germline V gives CDR1 SQVTM, CDR2 ANQGSEA. CDR3 amino acids: CSAERASNYGYTF. CDR3 in DNA: TGCAGCGCCGAGAGGGCCTCTAACTATGGCTACACCTTC. Full variable domain (missing parts from reference TRBV29-1 and TRBJ1-2): SAVISQKPSRDICQRGTSLTIQCQVDSQVTMMFWYRQQPGQSLTLIATANQGSEATYESGFVIDKFPISRPNLTFSTLTVSNMSPEDSSIYLCSAERASNYGYTFGSGTRLTVV.

This clone occurred a few times. The chain employs TRBV19 and TRBJ1-1; a weak D match, TRBD1 (6 bases). The CDR3 runs 15 residues. V lost 8 bases and J lost 3, with 19 bases in between. Germline V gene lookup returns CDR1 LNHDA and CDR2 SQIVND (reference sequence). CDR3 amino acids: CASAYGGGPHTEAFF. CDR3 in DNA: TGTGCCAGTGCCTACGGGGGGGGGCCTCACACTGAAGCTTTCTTT.

The V gene is TRBV5-1, the J gene TRBJ2-1; 8 nucleotides match TRBD2. CDR3 length: 15 amino acids. Trimming at V came to 2 bases and at J to 6 bases, leaving 7 bases not matched to a gene. Per germline, CDR1 SGHRS and CDR2 YFSETQ. The CDR3 DNA reads TGCGCCAGCAGCTTCGGGACTAGTAGGGGCAATGAGCAGTTCTTC. It translates to CASSFGTSRGNEQFF.

The V call is TRBV5-1, the J call TRBJ1-1, with D perhaps matching TRBD1 (5 bases). The ends were cut back, 4 bases at V and 1 base at J, with 14 bases in the middle. The CDR3 length is 15 residues. Germline values: CDR1 SGHRS, CDR2 YFSETQ. The CDR3 here is CASSLRVGENTEAFF. CDR3 coding DNA: TGCGCCAGCAGCCTCCGAGTAGGGGAGAACACTGAAGCTTTCTTT.

The genes are TRBV6-1 and TRBJ2-7, with D possibly being TRBD1 (5 bases). V was trimmed by 1 base and J by 7 bases, leaving 14 bases between them. The germline CDR1 and CDR2 sequences are MNHNS and SASEGT. The CDR3 has 14 residues. As DNA, the CDR3 is TGTGCCAGCAGTGAAGGCAGGGTCTTGGTGGAGCAGTACTTC. It specifies CASSEGRVLVEQYF.

This chain links TRBV6-5 with TRBJ1-5; D not certain. V lost 5 bases to trimming and J lost 2 bases, with 10 bases between them. The CDR3 covers 14 residues. CDR1 and CDR2 from the germline V gene are MNHEY and SVGAGI. CDR3 nucleotide sequence: TGTGCCAGCAGTCGACTTCCTGGCAATCAGCCCCAGCATTTT. Its translation is CASSRLPGNQPQHF.

The J gene is TRBJ2-3, the V gene TRBV29-1; 9 nucleotides align to TRBD1. Germline V CDR1 and CDR2: SQVTM, ANQGSEA. The CDR3 is 16 amino acids. V gave up 2 bases and J gave up 3 bases; unmatched junction bases: 9. The DNA of the CDR3 is TGCAGCGTTGAAATTAGGGGACAGGGAAGGACAGATACGCAGTATTTT. Its protein product is CSVEIRGQGRTDTQYF.

This clone appeared once. Other DNA sequences in the sample encode the same CDR3. The V and J genes are TRBV12-5 and TRBJ2-1; tentative D call: TRBD1 (6 bases). Germline values: CDR1 LGHNT, CDR2 FRNRAP. The V end was cut by 7 bases, the J end by 4 bases, with 14 bases between. The CDR3 covers 14 residues. DNA of the CDR3: TGTGCTAGTGTCCCGGGACAAGCATACAATGAGCAGTTCTTC. Translated, it gives CASVPGQAYNEQFF.

The chain recombines TRBV4-2 with TRBJ2-1, with a weak D call TRBD1 (7 bases). CDR1 is LGHNA and CDR2 is YNFKEQ in the germline V gene. The CDR3 length is 17 residues. Trimming pared 1 base from V and 6 bases from J, leaving 19 bases between. The CDR3: CASSQVSRGGGSNEQFF. The CDR3 DNA reads as TGTGCCAGCAGCCAAGTGTCGAGAGGAGGGGGCTCCAATGAGCAGTTCTTC.

Here the CDR3 reads CASSPVGLPYTGELFF. The CDR3 DNA sequence: TGTGCCAGCAGCCCGGTGGGGCTACCCTACACCGGGGAGCTGTTTTTT. This chain connects TRBV3-1 (or the pseudogene TRBV3-2) to TRBJ2-2; D might be TRBD1 (5 bases). The V and J ends lost 4 bases and 3 bases respectively, with 15 bases between them. The CDR3 loop spans 16 amino acids. Germline V gives CDR1 LGHDT, CDR2 YNNKEL (reference sequence).

This chain connects TRBV6-1 to TRBJ2-3, with a weak D call TRBD2 (7 bases). The germline V gene has CDR1 MNHNS and CDR2 SASEGT. V lost 3 bases to trimming and J lost 5 bases, with 15 bases between them. This CDR3 is 15 amino acids long. DNA for the CDR3: TGTGCCAGCAGTGATAAGGGGGGGGGTATAGATACGCAGTATTTT. Its protein is CASSDKGGGIDTQYF.

The V gene is TRBV10-2, the J gene TRBJ2-7; weak D call: TRBD2 (5 bases). The CDR3 covers 16 residues. The germline gives CDR1 WSHSY, CDR2 SAAADI. Trimming pared 5 bases from V and 3 bases from J, leaving 20 bases between. CDR3 region: CASSPVGLTSGYEQYF. CDR3 in DNA: TGCGCCAGCAGTCCCGTCGGACTTACCTCTGGCTACGAGCAGTACTTC.

The rearrangement uses TRBV2 and TRBJ2-1, with 10 bases aligning to TRBD2. The CDR3 extends over 13 amino acids. With 8 bases clipped from V and 8 bases from J, the junction kept 6 bases outside the gene matches. Per the germline V gene, CDR1 is SNHLY and CDR2 is FYNNEI. Written as DNA, the CDR3 is TGTGCCAGCGAGGGACTAGCGAATGATGAGCAGTTCTTC. This sequence encodes CASEGLANDEQFF.

The chain is built from TRBV11-3 and TRBJ2-3; the match to TRBD2 covers 8 bases. V shed 2 bases and J 4 bases; nucleotides not matched to a gene: 14. The V gene's germline CDR1 is SGHNT and CDR2 YENEEA. This CDR3 is built from 18 residues. CDR3: CASSLRGGLQGGADTQYF. The CDR3 DNA reads TGTGCCAGCAGCTTACGGGGGGGCTTACAGGGAGGTGCAGATACGCAGTATTTT.

The chain joins TRBV5-1 to TRBJ2-3; TRBD1 might be the D (6 bases). Germline V gene sequence: CDR1 SGHRS, CDR2 YFSETQ. V shed 0 bases and J shed 6 bases, with 14 bases lying between them. This CDR3 is 15 amino acids long. Here the CDR3 DNA reads TGCGCCAGCAGCTTGGCAGGGGCCAATTGGGATACGCAGTATTTT. Translating it yields CASSLAGANWDTQYF.

J is TRBJ2-7 and V is TRBV2, with 7 bases aligning to TRBD2. The V segment lost 8 bases and the J segment 3 bases; nucleotides outside the gene matches: 10. In germline, CDR1 is SNHLY, CDR2 FYNNEI. The CDR3 loop spans 14 amino acids. CDR3 sequence reads: CASRSGEAIYEQYF. The CDR3 DNA sequence: TGTGCCAGCCGAAGCGGGGAGGCCATCTACGAGCAGTACTTC.